This T cell receptor beta chain comes out of a study of cytomegalovirus exposure and HLA in healthy donors. CDR1 and CDR2 (germline): LNHDA, SQIVND (reference sequence). This CDR3 is 14 amino acids long. V lost 7 bases, J lost 5 bases, and 10 bases stayed unmatched. PCR used 60 Vbeta primers and 13 Jbeta primers. Sequenced by immunoSEQ multiplex PCR; TCRdb stores in-frame clones only, minus some. The table lists 120,000 or so clones, around 80% of them singletons. Sequencing was performed on PBMCs. This TCR was sampled from a young man in good health and CMV-seronegative. The chain employs TRBV19 and TRBJ1-2; the match to TRBD1 covers 7 bases. The CDR3 region has the DNA TGTGCCAGTACCGCGATAGGGGGCGGTTATGGCTACACCTTC. Translation: CASTAIGGGYGYTF.